This T cell receptor beta chain was recovered during a study of blood T cell repertoires in COVID-19. Study-level information: COVID-19 samples from acute and convalescent phases originated in the United States, Italy and Spain. Sources were T cells, B-cell-depleted T cells, or PBMCs; the material itself was cDNA or gDNA.

TCRdb keeps only in-frame clones here, not all; method: immunoSEQ multiplex PCR. Here the sample spans around 150,000 clones, around 90% being singletons. Germline values: CDR1 MDHEN, CDR2 SYDVKM. This CDR3 is 14 amino acids long. With 7 bases removed from V and 7 bases from J, the gap between germline ends came to 17 bases. The specimen sequenced was peripheral blood. This TCR derives from a human donor in a cohort sampled during active COVID-19. The chain carries TRBV28 and TRBJ2-1, with D perhaps matching TRBD1 (6 bases). DNA of the CDR3: TGTGCCAGCACTCTGGACAGTCCCTTTAATGAGCAGTTCTTC. It specifies CASTLDSPFNEQFF.